These 17 T cell receptor beta chains were sequenced from one sample in a study of neurological immune-mediated disorders. TCRdb analysed the 5' RACE reads with MiXCR anew, one entry per CDR3 protein. Of 65,000 to 90,000 distinct CDR3 sequences detected, 3.2% appear once; the ten largest clones hold more than 4.5%. Sequencing used PBMCs. The receptors were sampled from a woman aged 45 to 65 with multiple sclerosis.

This clonotype was observed at least ten times. This sequence joins TRBV20-1 and TRBJ2-3; no reliable D call. The germline V gene has CDR1 DFQATT and CDR2 SNEGSKA (reference sequence). This CDR3 comprises 16 residues. Trimming removed 3 bases from V and 0 bases from J, with 16 bases in between. CDR3 sequence: CSASAHRRSSTDTQYF. CDR3 bases: TGCAGTGCTAGTGCCCATCGTAGATCTAGCACAGATACGCAGTATTTT.

This clonotype was counted a few times. This may come from a read error, since a much larger clone is one base off. The chain carries TRBV12-3 or TRBV12-4 and TRBJ1-5; no definite D call. The CDR3 spans 13 residues. The CDR3 is CASSLGGHQHQHF. As DNA, the CDR3 is TGTGCCAGCAGTTTAGGAGGCCATCAGCACCAGCATTTT.

This clonotype was seen at least ten times. The chain has TRBV12-3 or TRBV12-4 and TRBJ2-1; 12 positions match TRBD2. The trim removed 8 bases at V and 3 bases at J, leaving 5 bases unmatched. There are 15 residues in the CDR3. CDR3 in amino acids: CASRLAGALYNEQFF. DNA of the CDR3: TGTGCCAGCCGACTAGCGGGGGCCCTCTACAATGAGCAGTTCTTC.

There are many counts of this clonotype. The V and J genes are TRBV5-1 and TRBJ2-1, with D possibly matching TRBD2 (5 bases). There are 15 residues in the CDR3. Trimming left V 4 bases short and J 4 bases short, with 15 bases between. Germline CDR1 SGHRS, CDR2 YFSETQ. The CDR3 coding sequence is TGCGCCAGCAGCACCAATCTAGCAACGTACAATGAGCAGTTCTTC. Translating gives CASSTNLATYNEQFF.

This clonotype was observed at least ten times. The genes are TRBV20-1 and TRBJ2-5, with TRBD1 matching over 9 bases. V was pared by 1 base and J by 5 bases, with 5 bases of the junction left unmatched. Germline loops: CDR1 DFQATT, CDR2 SNEGSKA (reference sequence). The length of the CDR3 is 14 residues. The CDR3 sequence: CSARGDREWETQYF. CDR3 sequence (DNA): TGCAGTGCTAGAGGGGACAGGGAATGGGAGACCCAGTACTTC.

This clonotype was observed many times. It may be a read error: a sequence one base away is much more abundant. Lacking the conserved final phenylalanine or tryptophan, this CDR3 likely reflects a read error. No DNA is shown, since the ends of the CDR3 on it are uncertain; the CDR3 is the one TCRdb lists. The chain is built from TRBV29-1 and TRBJ1-2; TRBD1 is the table's D call, not checked against the DNA. Germline-derived CDR1 and CDR2 are SQVTM and ANQGSEA. Termini included, the CDR3 measures 10 amino acids. CDR3 protein: CSVDEQGNTV.

Ten or more counts support this clonotype. The CDR3 protein is CATKRPIPISGNTIYF. The CDR3 coding sequence is TGTGCCACCAAGAGGCCCATTCCCATCTCTGGAAACACCATATATTTT. V gene TRBV24-1 combines with J gene TRBJ1-3; no clear D gene. CDR3 length: 16 amino acids. CDR1 is KGHDR and CDR2 is SFDVKD in the germline V gene. Trimming took 8 bases from V and 0 from J, leaving 16 bases between them.

The sample holds many counts of this clonotype. CDR3 region: CATRRGPYEQYF. The CDR3 DNA follows: TGTGCCACCCGTAGGGGACCCTACGAGCAGTACTTC. V gene TRBV28 combines with J gene TRBJ2-7, with D perhaps matching TRBD1 or TRBD2 (5 bases each). There are 12 residues in the CDR3. Trimming pared 10 bases from V and 2 bases from J, leaving 12 bases between. CDR1 is MDHEN and CDR2 is SYDVKM in the germline V gene.

This clonotype has ten or more counts. The CDR3 DNA is TGCGCCAGCAGCTTGATGGGGGACAATCAGCCCCAGCATTTT. The encoded protein is CASSLMGDNQPQHF. The chain is built from TRBV5-1 and TRBJ1-5, with D possibly TRBD1 on 5 matching bases. Trimming left V 1 base short and J 3 bases short, with 8 bases between. Germline V gene lookup returns CDR1 SGHRS and CDR2 YFSETQ. This CDR3 spans 14 amino acids. Full variable domain (missing parts from reference TRBV5-1 and TRBJ1-5): KAGVTQTPRYLIKTRGQQVTLSCSPISGHRSVSWYQQTPGQGLQFLFEYFSETQRNKGNFPGRFSGRQFSNSRSEMNVSTLELGDSALYLCASSLMGDNQPQHFGDGTRLSIL.

The sample holds many counts of this clonotype. The chain has TRBV5-1 and TRBJ2-1, with D possibly called TRBD1 or TRBD2 (5 bases each). Trimming stripped 4 bases from V and 4 bases from J, with 15 bases between. The CDR3 is 15 amino acids. The germline gives CDR1 SGHRS, CDR2 YFSETQ. Here the CDR3 reads CASSLGERGYNEQFF. In nucleotides, the CDR3 is TGCGCCAGCAGCCTGGGGGAGAGGGGTTACAATGAGCAGTTCTTC.

This clonotype was observed at least ten times. The V call is TRBV5-1, the J call TRBJ2-3; D may be TRBD1 (6 bases). The length of the CDR3 is 14 residues. Per the germline V gene, CDR1 is SGHRS and CDR2 is YFSETQ. Deletions cut 4 bases from V and 1 base from J, with 10 bases between. Written as DNA, the CDR3 is TGCGCCAGCAGCCTACAGGGTCGCACAGATACGCAGTATTTT. This encodes CASSLQGRTDTQYF.

This clonotype appeared once. One end of the junction varies from germline; a read error may be responsible. The chain is built from TRBV7-6 and TRBJ2-2; 9 bases align to TRBD2. The CDR3 length is 16 residues. CDR1 and CDR2 from the germline V gene are SGHVS and FNYEAQ. The CDR3 DNA sequence: TGTGCCATCAGCTTAACGCGGGAGGGCCGAAGCGGGGAGCTGTTTTTT. Its protein is CAISLTREGRSGELFF.

This clonotype was observed many times. V usage is TRBV5-6 and J usage is TRBJ2-7; 7 bases match TRBD1. Per the germline V gene, CDR1 is SGHDT and CDR2 is YYEEEE. V trimming: 3 bases; J trimming: 2 bases; junction bases outside the gene matches: 5. This CDR3 contains 14 residues. CDR3 sequence reads: CASSSWDRAYEQYF. CDR3 nucleotide sequence: TGTGCCAGCAGCTCGTGGGACAGAGCCTACGAGCAGTACTTC.

This clonotype was observed many times. The chain couples TRBV7-9 to TRBJ2-7; perhaps TRBD1 as D (5 bases). Germline-derived CDR1 and CDR2 are SEHNR and FQNEAQ (reference sequence). V gave up 1 base and J gave up 5 bases, with 6 bases separating them. This CDR3 has 12 residues. The CDR3 DNA sequence: TGTGCCAGCAGCTTAGTCAGGGACGAGCAGTACTTC. Translating gives CASSLVRDEQYF. The entire variable domain, with the rest obtained from reference TRBV7-9 and TRBJ2-7, is as follows: DTGVSQNPRHKITKRGQNVTFRCDPISEHNRLYWYRQTLGQGPEFLTYFQNEAQLEKSRLLSDRFSAERPKGSFSTLEIQRTEQGDSAMYLCASSLVRDEQYFGPGTRLTVT.

The sample holds many counts of this clonotype. The chain is built from TRBV28 and TRBJ1-5, with TRBD1 as a possible D gene (5 bases). From germline, CDR1 is MDHEN and CDR2 SYDVKM. V was trimmed by 2 bases and J by 6 bases, leaving 14 bases between them. This CDR3 has 15 amino acids. CDR3 amino acids: CASSLRSGGRQPQHF. In nucleotides, the CDR3 is TGTGCCAGCAGTTTACGATCGGGGGGTCGTCAGCCCCAGCATTTT.

This clonotype was recorded many times. This chain uses TRBV10-3 with TRBJ2-3; 11 bases align to TRBD2. Germline CDR1 ENHRY, CDR2 SYGVKD. This CDR3 spans 14 amino acids. V dropped 4 bases and J dropped 5; count of bases not matched to a gene: 2. CDR3 in amino acids: CAISGSGGGDTQYF. CDR3 in DNA: TGTGCCATCAGTGGTAGCGGGGGGGGAGATACGCAGTATTTT.

The CDR3 here is CASSGGLAWNEQFF. DNA of the CDR3: TGTGCCAGCAGCGGGGGACTAGCGTGGAATGAGCAGTTCTTC. The chain recombines TRBV7-2 with TRBJ2-1; 10 bases line up with TRBD2. Germline CDR1 and CDR2: SGHTA and FQGNSA. The CDR3 sequence is 14 residues long. Trimming took 5 bases from V and 7 from J; bases not matched to a gene: 5.